This T cell receptor (beta chain) was sequenced for a study of blood T cell repertoires in COVID-19. Overall study: Specimens from acute and convalescent COVID-19 originated in the United States, Italy and Spain. PBMCs, B-cell-depleted T cells, or T cells were the source of the cDNA or gDNA that made up the material.

The J segment lost 10 bases and the V segment lost 3 bases, leaving 7 bases of the junction unmatched. Germline lookup yields CDR1 SGHRS and CDR2 YFSETQ. The CDR3 loop spans 15 amino acids. Original data processing: Nucleated cell counts were estimated from reference gene primer amplification. TCRdb's table, derived via immunoSEQ multiplex PCR, lists solely in-frame clones and lacks some. V, J and clone size derive from that table, while D and trimming were established from the DNA sequence. The table has under 300,000 clones, about 80% seen once. The source material was peripheral blood. The rearrangement uses TRBV5-1 and TRBJ1-6; 10 bases are shared with TRBD1. The TCR comes from a man aged 25 to 40 who had recovered from COVID-19. The DNA of the CDR3 is TGCGCCAGCAGCTGGGGGGACAGGGGTGGATCACCCCTCCACTTT. It specifies CASSWGDRGGSPLHF.